This T cell receptor (beta chain) was profiled in a study of T cells in Graves' hyperthyroidism and ophthalmopathy. Study-wide context: Upon initial diagnosis and before any treatment, peripheral blood was collected. General study results and limits: Stable hyperthyroidism and ophthalmopathy were separated using 13 V-J signatures.

Exclusions: uncontrolled infection, other autoimmune disease, pregnancy, lactation. Blood was obtained at the first hyperthyroidism diagnosis, which preceded any ophthalmopathy symptoms. RNA transcripts gave rise to amplified TCR beta CDR3 regions. The primer set for the first-round RT-PCR of the TCR CDR3 was HTBI. TCRdb called the multiplex PCR reads again in MiXCR, with one record for every CDR3 protein. The sample yields about 350,000 distinct CDR3 sequences, about 18% seen once. This clonotype was seen many times. Its antigen is not identified. Trimming removed 1 base at V and 2 bases at J, with 11 bases between. CDR1 and CDR2 (germline): MNHEY, SMNVEV (reference sequence). The CDR3 length is 15 residues.

The sequenced sample consisted of blood. The chain combines TRBV27 with TRBJ1-2, with unresolved D. This TCR was recovered from a woman in her 30s with Graves' hyperthyroidism that later progressed to Graves' ophthalmopathy. CDR3 protein: CASSLFGHSNYGYTF. CDR3 coding DNA: TGTGCCAGCAGTTTATTTGGTCACAGCAACTATGGCTACACCTTC.